Presented here are 32 T cell receptor beta chains from one specimen sequenced in a study of blood T cell repertoires in COVID-19. Assay: immunoSEQ multiplex PCR; the TCRdb copy retains only in-frame clones and omits some. Of about 110,000 clones listed, approximately 70% are singletons. Input material: peripheral blood. The source of these receptors is a human donor with acute or convalescent COVID-19. The donor label of this sample is uncertain.

This clone was seen a few times. The rearrangement joins TRBV14 to TRBJ1-2, with 8 bases aligning to TRBD1. The junction had 10 bases not matched to a gene; V was cut back by 4 bases and J by 6 bases. This CDR3 is 15 amino acids long. Looked up from germline, CDR1 is SGHDN and CDR2 is FVKESK. CDR3 DNA sequence: TGTGCCAGCAGCCCACAGATGGGACAGGTTGATGGCTACACCTTC. Its protein product is CASSPQMGQVDGYTF.

The chain recombines TRBV19 with TRBJ1-2; D is unresolved. Germline lookup yields CDR1 LNHDA and CDR2 SQIVND (reference sequence). The V gene lost 3 bases and the J gene lost 2 bases, with 4 bases spanning the gap. The CDR3 consists of 12 residues. This chain's CDR3 is CASSMRNYGYTF. CDR3 in DNA: TGTGCCAGTAGTATGCGGAACTATGGCTACACCTTC.

V and J are TRBV7-2 and TRBJ1-2; D gene unclear. Germline V gene sequence: CDR1 SGHTA, CDR2 FQGNSA. The CDR3 is 13 amino acids. Trimming removed 6 bases from V and 3 bases from J, with 11 bases in between. The CDR3 spells CASRDSGHYGYTF. The CDR3 DNA sequence: TGTGCCAGCAGAGATTCAGGCCACTATGGCTACACCTTC.

The chain couples TRBV5-1 to TRBJ2-3; 14 nucleotides line up with TRBD2. The CDR3 is made up of 17 amino acids. J lost 4 bases, V lost 4 bases, and 8 bases had no gene match. CDR1 is SGHRS and CDR2 is YFSETQ in the germline V gene. The CDR3 DNA is TGCGCCAGCAGCCTCTTGACTAGCGGGGGGGCATCAGATACGCAGTATTTT. As protein: CASSLLTSGGASDTQYF.

This clone was observed at least ten times. The rearrangement links TRBV5-1 to TRBJ1-1; D is unclear. Germline assignment: CDR1 SGHRS and CDR2 YFSETQ. Between the trimmed V and J ends, which lost 7 bases and 4 bases, there was a span of 14 bases. The CDR3 runs to 13 residues. CDR3 amino acids: CASRVGDFTEAFF. The CDR3 region has the DNA TGCGCCAGCCGGGTCGGGGATTTCACTGAAGCTTTCTTT.

The chain employs TRBV5-5 and TRBJ2-5; the D gene is possibly TRBD2 (6 bases). The CDR3 is 14 residues long. V lost 0 bases to trimming and J lost 5 bases, with 11 bases between them. The germline V gene encodes CDR1 SGHKS and CDR2 YYEKEE (reference sequence). CDR3: CASSLAGRIETQYF. The CDR3, as DNA: TGTGCCAGCAGCTTGGCAGGGAGGATTGAGACCCAGTACTTC.

The chain links TRBV24-1 to TRBJ2-5, with D maybe TRBD1 (5 bases). Germline CDR1 and CDR2: KGHDR and SFDVKD. With 7 bases removed from V and 3 bases from J, the gap between germline ends came to 17 bases. This CDR3 spans 15 amino acids. The DNA of the CDR3 is TGTGCCACCAGGGACAACCTCAGAATTAAAGAGACCCAGTACTTC. It encodes CATRDNLRIKETQYF.

A word on this clone: Different DNA sequences within this sample yield the same CDR3. V is TRBV5-1 and J is TRBJ2-5; a weak D match, TRBD1 (5 bases). The CDR3 extends over 13 amino acids. Germline V gene data show CDR1 as SGHRS and CDR2 as YFSETQ. V shed 0 bases and J shed 4 bases, with 7 bases lying between them. The CDR3 region is CASSLGGGETQYF. For the CDR3, the DNA is TGCGCCAGCAGCTTGGGGGGCGGAGAGACCCAGTACTTC.

This chain connects TRBV7-9 to TRBJ2-5; 9 bases line up with TRBD1. V lost 0 bases, J lost 5 bases, and 7 bases stayed unmatched. The CDR3 runs 16 residues. CDR1 is SEHNR and CDR2 is FQNEAQ in the germline V gene (reference sequence). The CDR3 DNA is TGTGCCAGCAGCTTAGCGAGGGGACAGGGTGGGGAGACCCAGTACTTC. Amino acids: CASSLARGQGGETQYF.

This rearrangement joins TRBV5-1 to TRBJ1-4; no clear D. The CDR3 runs to 14 residues. Per germline, CDR1 SGHRS and CDR2 YFSETQ. Trimming left V 4 bases short and J 3 bases short, with 10 bases between. CDR3 sequence (DNA): TGCGCCAGCAGCGTAGCGTACGCTAATGAAAAACTGTTTTTT. This translates into CASSVAYANEKLFF.

The chain joins TRBV28 to TRBJ2-3, with D possibly TRBD2 on 5 matching bases. The germline CDR1 and CDR2 sequences are MDHEN and SYDVKM. This CDR3 spans 15 amino acids. Between the trimmed V and J ends, which lost 8 bases and 1 base, there was a span of 16 bases. CDR3 coding DNA: TGTGCCAGCTCGGACCCAGCCGGGGGCACAGATACGCAGTATTTT. Translating gives CASSDPAGGTDTQYF.

Only a few counts were recorded for this clone. The chain combines TRBV29-1 with TRBJ2-3; D call uncertain. V was cut by 3 bases and J by 0 bases, with 7 bases left in between. CDR1 and CDR2 (germline): SQVTM, ANQGSEA. The CDR3 is 13 residues long. This chain's CDR3 is CSVDTTSTDTQYF. DNA of the CDR3: TGCAGCGTTGATACCACAAGCACAGATACGCAGTATTTT.

This clone was observed many times. The gene calls are TRBV6-4 and TRBJ2-7, with 7 bases matching TRBD1. The CDR3 runs to 15 residues. The V segment lost 8 bases and the J segment 3 bases; nucleotides outside the gene matches: 13. Germline V CDR1 and CDR2: MRHNA, SNTAGT. This chain's CDR3 is CASFSDRDAIYEQYF. The CDR3 coding sequence is TGTGCCAGCTTTAGCGACAGGGACGCGATCTACGAGCAGTACTTC.

The chain uses TRBV5-5 and TRBJ1-2, with TRBD1 matching 7 bases. CDR3 length equals 15 residues. Trimming cost V 4 bases and J 3 bases; bases outside gene matches: 9. Germline-derived CDR1 and CDR2 are SGHKS and YYEKEE (reference sequence). The CDR3 is CASSLTPGTDYGYTF. The CDR3 bases are TGTGCCAGCAGCCTTACCCCCGGGACAGACTATGGCTACACCTTC.

The rearrangement joins TRBV18 to TRBJ2-1, with 8 nucleotides matching TRBD2. V was clipped by 3 bases and J by 6 bases; unmatched bases: 1. The CDR3 sequence is 13 residues long. Germline loops: CDR1 KGHSH, CDR2 LQKENI. The CDR3 DNA follows: TGTGCCAGCTCACCCACTAGCGGCAATGAGCAGTTCTTC. Protein sequence: CASSPTSGNEQFF.

This clone was observed once. The chain recombines TRBV19 with TRBJ1-5; D call uncertain. From germline, CDR1 is LNHDA and CDR2 SQIVND (reference sequence). Trimming took 4 bases from V and 7 from J, leaving 11 bases between them. This CDR3 spans 13 amino acids. CDR3 in amino acids: CASSNTLRQPQHF. The CDR3, as DNA: TGTGCCAGTAGTAACACTTTGAGGCAGCCCCAGCATTTT.

This chain uses TRBV2 with TRBJ1-1; 7 positions agree with TRBD1. Trimming took 6 bases from V and 0 from J; bases not matched to a gene: 1. There are 13 residues in the CDR3. The germline CDR1 and CDR2 sequences are SNHLY and FYNNEI. The CDR3 spells CASRDRVNTEAFF. CDR3 DNA: TGTGCCAGCAGAGACAGGGTGAACACTGAAGCTTTCTTT.

The chain joins TRBV3-1 (or the pseudogene TRBV3-2) to TRBJ1-4, with D perhaps TRBD1 (5 bases). This CDR3 is 15 amino acids long. Germline CDR1 reads LGHDT; CDR2 reads YNNKEL (reference sequence). The V end lost 2 bases, the J end lost 7 bases, and 14 bases lay between the germline ends. The CDR3 is CASSQMPGISEKLFF. CDR3 sequence (DNA): TGTGCCAGCAGCCAAATGCCAGGGATAAGTGAAAAACTGTTTTTT.

The chain recombines TRBV13 with TRBJ2-3; 9 bases agree with TRBD2. Germline lookup yields CDR1 PRHDT and CDR2 FYEKMQ (reference sequence). The CDR3 spans 17 residues. V lost 0 bases, J lost 4 bases, and 8 bases stayed unmatched. The DNA for the CDR3 is TGTGCCAGCAGCTTAGGCCGAAGCGGGGGGAAGGCAGATACGCAGTATTTT. The encoded protein is CASSLGRSGGKADTQYF. Looking up the rest from reference TRBV13 and TRBJ2-3 gives the full variable domain: AAGVIQSPRHLIKEKRETATLKCYPIPRHDTVYWYQQGPGQDPQFLISFYEKMQSDKGSIPDRFSAQQFSDYHSELNMSSLELGDSALYFCASSLGRSGGKADTQYFGPGTRLTVL.

CDR3 sequence (DNA): TGTGCCATCAGTGTTGGTGGGGCATCTTCCGGCACAGATACGCAGTATTTT. This gives the protein CAISVGGASSGTDTQYF. This chain uses TRBV10-3 with TRBJ2-3; possibly TRBD1 for D (5 bases). CDR3 size: 17 residues. V was pared by 4 bases and J by 1 base, with 18 bases between. Germline CDR1 and CDR2: ENHRY and SYGVKD.

About this clone itself: This specimen includes other DNA sequences encoding the same CDR3. This chain joins TRBV5-1 and TRBJ1-2; 9 nucleotides match TRBD1. Trimming took 4 bases from V and 8 from J; bases not matched to a gene: 6. The germline V gene has CDR1 SGHRS and CDR2 YFSETQ. The CDR3 covers 13 residues. CDR3 protein: CASSPGQGRGYTF. In DNA form, the CDR3 reads TGCGCCAGCAGCCCGGGACAGGGACGAGGCTACACCTTC.

The chain couples TRBV5-4 to TRBJ2-2; D possibly corresponds to TRBD1 (6 bases). This CDR3 has 14 amino acids. V was trimmed by 5 bases and J by 5 bases, leaving 13 bases between them. The V gene's germline CDR1 is SGHNT and CDR2 YYREEE (reference sequence). The CDR3 here is CASSHRERTGELFF. The DNA of the CDR3 is TGTGCCAGCAGTCACAGGGAGCGGACCGGGGAGCTGTTTTTT.

V and J are TRBV6-5 and TRBJ2-1; 8 positions match TRBD1. V shed 5 bases and J 8 bases; nucleotides not matched to a gene: 8. There are 14 residues in the CDR3. CDR1 and CDR2 from the germline V gene are MNHEY and SVGAGI. CDR3: CASSTPGQVYEQFF. CDR3 DNA: TGTGCCAGCAGTACACCGGGACAGGTGTATGAGCAGTTCTTC.

The J gene is TRBJ2-5, the V gene TRBV11-2; 9 bases fit TRBD2. Germline V CDR1 and CDR2: SGHAT, FQNNGV. CDR3 length equals 16 residues. V dropped 0 bases and J dropped 2; count of bases not matched to a gene: 4. The CDR3 region is CASSLEAAGGQETQYF. CDR3 sequence (DNA): TGTGCCAGCAGCTTAGAGGCGGCGGGGGGGCAAGAGACCCAGTACTTC.

This chain connects TRBV7-9 to TRBJ1-6; D uncertain. The CDR3 is 14 residues long. Trimming left V 0 bases short and J 11 bases short, with 11 bases between. Germline V gene sequence: CDR1 SEHNR, CDR2 FQNEAQ (reference sequence). In nucleotides, the CDR3 is TGTGCCAGCAGCTTAGCGGAGGAAACGGCACCCCTCCACTTT. This encodes CASSLAEETAPLHF.

This clone was counted a few times. The V and J genes are TRBV6-2 or TRBV6-3 and TRBJ1-6; the D is unclear. The CDR3 runs 12 residues. The V gene's germline CDR1 is MNHEY and CDR2 SVGEGT. Trimming left V 4 bases short and J 10 bases short, with 8 bases between. The CDR3 nucleotides are TGTGCCAGCAGTTGGGGAGGATCACCCCTCCACTTT. This sequence encodes CASSWGGSPLHF.

This chain connects TRBV2 to TRBJ1-5; 7 bases match TRBD1. This CDR3 is built from 13 residues. Germline CDR1 is SNHLY and CDR2 is FYNNEI. The ends lost 5 bases at V and 6 bases at J; junction bases unmatched: 4. The CDR3 bases are TGTGCCAGCAGTAGAACAGGGGTTCAGCCCCAGCATTTT. It codes for CASSRTGVQPQHF.

Comment on this clone: Different DNA sequences within this sample yield the same CDR3. The genes are TRBV6-4 and TRBJ2-1; 11 positions match TRBD2. J gave up 6 bases and V 0 bases, and 1 base lay outside the gene matches. This CDR3 spans 15 amino acids. The germline CDR1 and CDR2 sequences are MRHNA and SNTAGT. In DNA, the CDR3 is TGTGCCAGCAGTGACTCTAGCGGGGGGGCCAATGAGCAGTTCTTC. It specifies CASSDSSGGANEQFF.

This clone ranks as medium-sized. The chain is built from TRBV7-3 and TRBJ2-7; D is possibly TRBD2 (5 bases). Germline CDR1 SGHTA, CDR2 FQGTGA. V lost 3 bases and J lost 5, with 11 bases in between. This CDR3 contains 13 residues. The CDR3 is CASSFTPRDEQYF. The CDR3 DNA follows: TGTGCCAGCAGCTTCACCCCGAGGGACGAGCAGTACTTC. The full variable domain, rest sourced from reference TRBV7-3 and TRBJ2-7, is GAGVSQTPSNKVTEKGKYVELRCDPISGHTALYWYRQSLGQGPEFLIYFQGTGAADDSGLPNDRFFAVRPEGSVSTLKIQRTERGDSAVYLCASSFTPRDEQYFGPGTRLTVT.

The chain links TRBV9 to TRBJ2-7; TRBD2 agrees at 12 bases. The CDR3 has 15 amino acids. V was clipped by 2 bases and J by 6 bases; unmatched bases: 6. Germline values: CDR1 SGDLS, CDR2 YYNGEE. The CDR3 region has the DNA TGTGCCAGCAGCGTCTCCCCTAGCGGGGGGGCCGAGCAGTACTTC. Its protein is CASSVSPSGGAEQYF.

J is TRBJ2-6 and V is TRBV4-1; 9 bases match TRBD1. Germline-derived CDR1 and CDR2 are MGHRA and YSYEKL. Unmatched junction bases numbered 9, after V lost 2 bases and J lost 4 bases. The CDR3 spans 18 residues. As DNA, the CDR3 is TGCGCCAGCAGCCAACCCGACAGGGGGATCAGAGGGGCCAACGTCCTGACTTTC. It yields the protein CASSQPDRGIRGANVLTF.

The chain has TRBV18 and TRBJ1-1; 8 nucleotides line up with TRBD1. CDR3 length: 13 amino acids. J was trimmed by 3 bases and V by 4 bases; bases with no gene match: 1. CDR1 is KGHSH and CDR2 is LQKENI in the germline V gene. In DNA, the CDR3 is TGTGCCAGCTCACTGGGACAGGACACTGAAGCTTTCTTT. Translated: CASSLGQDTEAFF.